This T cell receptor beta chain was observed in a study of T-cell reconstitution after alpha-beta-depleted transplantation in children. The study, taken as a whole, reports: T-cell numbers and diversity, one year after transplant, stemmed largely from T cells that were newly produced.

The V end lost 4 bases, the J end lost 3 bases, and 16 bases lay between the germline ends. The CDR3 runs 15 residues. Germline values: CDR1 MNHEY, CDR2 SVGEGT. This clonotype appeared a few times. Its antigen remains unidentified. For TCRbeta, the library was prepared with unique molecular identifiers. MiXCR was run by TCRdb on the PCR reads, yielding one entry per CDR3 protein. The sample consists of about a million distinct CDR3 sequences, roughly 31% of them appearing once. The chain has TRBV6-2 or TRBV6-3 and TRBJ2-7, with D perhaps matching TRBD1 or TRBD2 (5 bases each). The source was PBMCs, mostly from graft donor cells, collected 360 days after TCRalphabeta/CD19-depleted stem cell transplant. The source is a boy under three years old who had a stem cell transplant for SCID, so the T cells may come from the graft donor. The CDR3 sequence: CASSSPTGTLYEQYF. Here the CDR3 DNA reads TGTGCCAGCAGTTCCCCGACCGGGACCCTCTACGAGCAGTACTTC.